These T cell receptor beta chains were read from a single sample in a study of somatic mutations in cytotoxic T cells in rheumatoid arthritis. Assay: immunoSEQ multiplex PCR; the TCRdb copy retains only in-frame clones and omits some. The table includes more than 10,000 clones, about four fifths detected once. The specimen sequenced was CD8+ T cells sorted from blood. Receptors were obtained from a woman in her sixties in good health. Both conserved end residues are part of each CDR3. Each record gives: V gene, CDR3 protein.

V: TRBV10-1; CDR3: CASSESRASGGDTPYNEQFF
V: TRBV4-1; CDR3: CASSQEGLVVGDTGELFF
V: TRBV9; CDR3: CASSAYQNTGELFF
V: TRBV7-8; CDR3: CASSASPAASSEGEQFF
V: TRBV2; CDR3: CASRDIRDYNEQFF
V: TRBV27; CDR3: CASSLGRGTEAFF
V: TRBV2; CDR3: CASSAGNSNTGELFF
V: TRBV7-9; CDR3: CASTFGGRAGDGYTF
V: TRBV6-5; CDR3: CALGGSFYGYTF
V: TRBV29-1; CDR3: CSVEWTTSTDTQYF
V: TRBV13; CDR3: CASSEPGLAGAYNEQFF
V: TRBV19; CDR3: CASSIVGGPSDTQYF
V: TRBV9; CDR3: CASSVGGGGGDTQYF
V: TRBV19; CDR3: CASSIQGNPHQPQHF
V: TRBV28; CDR3: CASQFTSGGTKETQYF
V: TRBV15; CDR3: CATGPSGGEADTQYF
V: TRBV27; CDR3: CASSLSTWGGTDTQYF
V: TRBV7-3; CDR3: CASSPRQGAWEKLFF
V: TRBV7-9; CDR3: CASSLANYGYTF
V: TRBV9; CDR3: CASSATGTVYNEQFF
V: TRBV28; CDR3: CASSSLATANEKLFF
V: TRBV4-1; CDR3: CASSQDLFGGFSGVDEQFF
V: TRBV28; CDR3: CASSLVEEYNEQFF
V: TRBV6-5; CDR3: CASSGQGLASYEQYF
V: TRBV29-1; CDR3: CSDAGTVEAFF
V: TRBV6-1; CDR3: CASSEGQGIPGANVLTF
V: TRBV13; CDR3: CASSRDSGANTGELFF
V: TRBV9; CDR3: CASSVATQGVQETQYF
V: TRBV4-2; CDR3: CASSPSTGGLTEAFF
V: TRBV6-1; CDR3: CASSEPHYEQYF
V: TRBV19; CDR3: CASSPGTDNQPQHF
V: TRBV6-6; CDR3: CASSLTAGSSYNEQFF
V: TRBV30; CDR3: CAWSVALALSEQYF
V: TRBV11-1; CDR3: CASSFGDTSYEQYF
V: TRBV7-9; CDR3: CASSFGGELFF
V: TRBV6-5; CDR3: CASSYFKSSPLHF
V: TRBV28; CDR3: CASRSQGALYNEQFF
V: TRBV4-1; CDR3: CASSQDGLGWKTQYF
V: TRBV7-9; CDR3: CASSFPGQGSPLHF
V: TRBV7-2; CDR3: CASSPGGTENIQYF
V: TRBV6-4; CDR3: CASSDDSSGANVLTF
V: TRBV5-6; CDR3: CASSGGTEGQNGYTF
V: TRBV28; CDR3: CASSSQITDTQYF
V: TRBV5-1; CDR3: CASSFGTGGYEQYF
V: TRBV5-1; CDR3: CASSFSGVDTGELFF
V: TRBV5-1; CDR3: CASRQVVGTGDSPLHF
V: TRBV6-4; CDR3: CASSDSLAREQYF